This T cell receptor (beta chain) was recovered during a study of blood T cell repertoires in COVID-19. Overall study context: Samples of COVID-19 (acute and convalescent) were obtained from the United States, Italy and Spain. T cells, B-cell-depleted T cells, or PBMCs provided the cDNA or gDNA that served as material.

Original data processing: Estimation of nucleated cell counts relied on the amplification of reference gene primers. The data were produced by immunoSEQ multiplex PCR, yet TCRdb's version contains in-frame clones alone and is incomplete. D and trimming were read from the DNA, whereas the V and J calls and clone size are those reported in that table. The repertoire has 180,000 or so clones, over 80% of them found once; the top ten carry roughly 8.1%. With 6 bases removed from V and 2 bases from J, the gap between germline ends came to 13 bases. The germline gives CDR1 KGHSH, CDR2 LQKENI. The CDR3 has 14 residues.

The rearrangement links TRBV18 to TRBJ2-5; D perhaps matches TRBD2 (5 bases). This clonotype originated in a woman aged 65 to 85 with acute or convalescent COVID-19. Sequenced input: peripheral blood. Here the CDR3 DNA reads TGTGCCAGCTCGCTTCCGGGGTCTCAAGAGACCCAGTACTTC. Residues: CASSLPGSQETQYF.